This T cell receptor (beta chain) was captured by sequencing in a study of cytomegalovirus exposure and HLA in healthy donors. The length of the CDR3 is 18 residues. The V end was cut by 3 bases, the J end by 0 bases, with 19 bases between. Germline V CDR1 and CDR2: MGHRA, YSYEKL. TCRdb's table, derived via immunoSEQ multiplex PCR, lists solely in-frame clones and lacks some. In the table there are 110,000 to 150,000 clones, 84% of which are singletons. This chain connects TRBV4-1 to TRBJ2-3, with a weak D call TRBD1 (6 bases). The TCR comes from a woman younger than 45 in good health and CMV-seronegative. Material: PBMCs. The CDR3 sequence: CASSQRVGAGLSTDTQYF. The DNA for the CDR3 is TGCGCCAGCAGCCAGCGGGTGGGGGCGGGCCTTAGCACAGATACGCAGTATTTT.